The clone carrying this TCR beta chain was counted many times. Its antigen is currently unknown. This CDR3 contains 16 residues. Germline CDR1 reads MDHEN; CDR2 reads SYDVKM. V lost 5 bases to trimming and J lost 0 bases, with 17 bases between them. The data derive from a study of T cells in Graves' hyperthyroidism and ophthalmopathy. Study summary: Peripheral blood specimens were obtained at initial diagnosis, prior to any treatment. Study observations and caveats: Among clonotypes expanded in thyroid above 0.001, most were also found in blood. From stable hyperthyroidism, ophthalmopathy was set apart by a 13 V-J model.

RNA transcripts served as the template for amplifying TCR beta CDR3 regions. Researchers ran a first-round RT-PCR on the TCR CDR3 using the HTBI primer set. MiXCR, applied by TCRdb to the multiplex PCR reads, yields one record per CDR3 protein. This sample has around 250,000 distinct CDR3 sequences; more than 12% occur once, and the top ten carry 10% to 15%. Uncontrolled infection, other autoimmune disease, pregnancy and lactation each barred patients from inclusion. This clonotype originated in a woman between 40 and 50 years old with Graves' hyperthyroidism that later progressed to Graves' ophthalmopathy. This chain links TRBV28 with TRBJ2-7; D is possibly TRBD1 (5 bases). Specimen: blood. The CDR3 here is CASSETRRGYSYEQYF. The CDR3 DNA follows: TGTGCCAGCAGTGAGACTCGTAGGGGATACTCCTACGAGCAGTACTTC.